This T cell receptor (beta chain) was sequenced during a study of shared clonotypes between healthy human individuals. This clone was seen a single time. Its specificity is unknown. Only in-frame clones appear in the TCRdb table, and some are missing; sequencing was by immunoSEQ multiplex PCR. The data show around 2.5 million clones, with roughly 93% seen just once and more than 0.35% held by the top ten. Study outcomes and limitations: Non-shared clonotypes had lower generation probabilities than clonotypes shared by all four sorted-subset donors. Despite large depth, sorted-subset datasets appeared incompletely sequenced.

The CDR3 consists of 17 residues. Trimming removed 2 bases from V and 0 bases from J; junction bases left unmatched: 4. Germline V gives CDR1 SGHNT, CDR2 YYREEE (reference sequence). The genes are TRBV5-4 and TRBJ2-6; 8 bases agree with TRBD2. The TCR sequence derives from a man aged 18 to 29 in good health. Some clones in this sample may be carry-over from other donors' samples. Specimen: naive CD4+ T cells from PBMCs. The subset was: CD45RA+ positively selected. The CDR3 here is CASSFFSGTSGANVLTF. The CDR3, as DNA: TGTGCCAGCAGCTTCTTTAGCGGGACCTCTGGGGCCAACGTCCTGACTTTC.